The 15 T cell receptor beta chains below all came from one sample that was sequenced in a study of PD-1 blockade in classical Hodgkin lymphoma. Clones were read by immunoSEQ multiplex PCR, and TCRdb kept only the in-frame ones, dropping some. The table lists tens of thousands of clones, roughly 80% of them singletons, with approximately 12% in the top ten. Noted time point: cycle 4 day 1 (C4D1), after six to seven weeks of nivolumab. The patients all showed relapse after autologous stem cell transplantation, while their brentuximab vedotin exposure varied. The material sequenced was peripheral blood mononuclear cells (PBMCs), taken before the fourth cycle of nivolumab. The receptors shown here come from a human donor with classical Hodgkin lymphoma.

CDR3 sequence: CASSTQGETQYF. For the CDR3, the DNA is TGCGCCAGCAGCACCCAGGGGGAGACCCAGTACTTC. The chain links TRBV5-1 to TRBJ2-5; a possible D gene is TRBD1 (6 bases). V was trimmed by 4 bases and J by 5 bases, leaving 9 bases between them. The CDR3 runs 12 residues. Germline V gene data show CDR1 as SGHRS and CDR2 as YFSETQ.

The chain has TRBV28 and TRBJ2-1, with 10 nucleotides matching TRBD2. This CDR3 region has 16 residues. Per germline, CDR1 MDHEN and CDR2 SYDVKM. The trim removed 6 bases at V and 5 bases at J, leaving 10 bases unmatched. This CDR3 is CASSILAGRRDNEQFF. The CDR3 DNA reads TGTGCCAGCAGCATACTAGCGGGAAGGAGGGACAATGAGCAGTTCTTC.

The J gene is TRBJ2-5, the V gene TRBV7-2; TRBD1 is a possible D gene (5 bases). This CDR3 has 15 residues. With 3 bases removed from V and 3 bases from J, the gap between germline ends came to 14 bases. From germline, CDR1 is SGHTA and CDR2 FQGNSA. The CDR3 sequence: CASSFDSIEEETQYF. The CDR3 DNA reads TGTGCCAGCAGCTTTGACAGTATAGAGGAAGAGACCCAGTACTTC. Together with reference TRBV7-2 and TRBJ2-5, the CDR3 gives the full variable domain: GAGVSQSPSNKVTEKGKDVELRCDPISGHTALYWYRQSLGQGLEFLIYFQGNSAPDKSGLPSDRFSAERTGGSVSTLTIQRTQQEDSAVYLCASSFDSIEEETQYFGPGTRLLVL.

V usage is TRBV2 and J usage is TRBJ1-2; TRBD1 is a possible D gene (5 bases). The CDR3 is 14 amino acids. The germline V and J ends were trimmed by 8 bases and 6 bases, with 19 bases remaining between them. CDR1 and CDR2 from the germline V gene are SNHLY and FYNNEI. The CDR3 DNA follows: TGTGCCAGCCTAGGGACGCCCTATTTAAATGGCTACACCTTC. Protein sequence: CASLGTPYLNGYTF.

The rearrangement uses TRBV13 and TRBJ1-2, with unresolved D. V lost 8 bases, J lost 6 bases, and 16 bases lay in between. This CDR3 comprises 13 residues. Germline assignment: CDR1 PRHDT and CDR2 FYEKMQ (reference sequence). CDR3 residues: CASHWATGNGYTF. The DNA for the CDR3 is TGTGCCAGCCACTGGGCCACGGGGAATGGCTACACCTTC.

For the CDR3, the DNA is TGTGCCAGCAGCAAAACGAGGGGACTAGCGGGAGACAACCTGGAGACCCAGTACTTC. Encoded protein: CASSKTRGLAGDNLETQYF. The chain joins TRBV21-1 to TRBJ2-5; TRBD2 is taken as the D call from the table, unchecked against the DNA. TRBV21-1 is a pseudogene. The CDR3 is 19 residues long.

This rearrangement joins TRBV5-1 to TRBJ2-7; D is possibly TRBD1 or TRBD2 (6 bases each). This CDR3 contains 16 residues. Germline V gene lookup returns CDR1 SGHRS and CDR2 YFSETQ. The V gene lost 1 base and the J gene lost 7 bases, with 21 bases spanning the gap. CDR3 region: CASSLSPGQLGREQYF. CDR3 coding DNA: TGCGCCAGCAGCTTGTCGCCGGGACAACTGGGGAGGGAGCAGTACTTC.

V and J are TRBV28 and TRBJ2-7; D remains ambiguous. The CDR3 extends over 13 amino acids. Germline V gene lookup returns CDR1 MDHEN and CDR2 SYDVKM. V was shortened by 2 bases and J by 3 bases, with 8 bases between the two germline ends. Here the CDR3 reads CASSLADFYEQYF. CDR3 nucleotides: TGTGCCAGCAGTTTAGCGGATTTCTACGAGCAGTACTTC.

V is TRBV5-1 and J is TRBJ2-1, with a weak D call TRBD2 (6 bases). From germline, CDR1 is SGHRS and CDR2 YFSETQ. CDR3 length equals 15 residues. Between the trimmed V and J ends, which lost 0 bases and 1 base, there was a span of 8 bases. The chain's CDR3 is CASSLDSGSYNEQFF. The CDR3 DNA is TGCGCCAGCAGCTTGGATAGCGGATCCTACAATGAGCAGTTCTTC.

The gene calls are TRBV7-9 and TRBJ2-7; 8 bases align to TRBD1. CDR3 length equals 16 residues. The germline V gene has CDR1 SEHNR and CDR2 FQNEAQ (reference sequence). J gave up 4 bases and V 0 bases, and 8 bases lay outside the gene matches. The CDR3 region is CASSLARTGSAYEQYF. For the CDR3, the DNA is TGTGCCAGCAGCTTAGCAAGGACAGGGTCGGCGTACGAGCAGTACTTC.

This clone was counted only a few times. The chain has TRBV11-2 and TRBJ2-1; TRBD1 aligns across 9 bases. The CDR3 runs 15 residues. V lost 3 bases, J lost 7 bases, and 7 bases stayed unmatched. Germline V gives CDR1 SGHAT, CDR2 FQNNGV. The CDR3 nucleotides are TGTGCCAGCAGCTTTTCTGGGACAGGGTGGAATGAGCAGTTCTTC. It yields the protein CASSFSGTGWNEQFF. Based on the CDR3 plus reference TRBV11-2 and TRBJ2-1, the full variable domain is EAGVAQSPRYKIIEKRQSVAFWCNPISGHATLYWYQQILGQGPKLLIQFQNNGVVDDSQLPKDRFSAERLKGVDSTLKIQPAKLEDSAVYLCASSFSGTGWNEQFFGPGTRLTVL.

V gene TRBV6-5 combines with J gene TRBJ2-1; D is uncertain. The CDR3 sequence is 14 residues long. CDR1 is MNHEY and CDR2 is SVGAGI in the germline V gene. Trimming shortened V by 6 bases and J by 6 bases, and 15 bases separated the two germline ends. The CDR3 sequence: CASSFLLGPNEQFF. CDR3 DNA sequence: TGTGCCAGCAGCTTTCTTTTAGGGCCCAATGAGCAGTTCTTC.

The gene calls are TRBV5-1 and TRBJ2-5; 14 bases align to TRBD2. This CDR3 spans 15 amino acids. Germline trimming cut 3 bases from V and 3 bases from J; bases unmatched to any gene: 1. Germline-derived CDR1 and CDR2 are SGHRS and YFSETQ. CDR3 loop: CASSWGLAGEETQYF. CDR3 DNA: TGCGCCAGCAGCTGGGGACTAGCGGGAGAAGAGACCCAGTACTTC.

The chain recombines TRBV14 with TRBJ2-1; 8 bases fit TRBD2. Trimming removed 0 bases from V and 7 bases from J; junction bases left unmatched: 8. Germline V gene lookup returns CDR1 SGHDN and CDR2 FVKESK. The CDR3 sequence is 16 residues long. CDR3 loop: CASSQDLTGLGNEQFF. Written as DNA, the CDR3 is TGTGCCAGCAGCCAAGATTTGACGGGACTAGGGAATGAGCAGTTCTTC.

This clone was detected once. The rearrangement links TRBV9 to TRBJ2-1, with TRBD2 matching over 11 bases. V was pared by 1 base and J by 7 bases, with 4 bases of the junction left unmatched. Germline CDR1 and CDR2: SGDLS and YYNGEE. CDR3 length equals 15 residues. CDR3 in amino acids: CASSVTSGSRNEQFF. The CDR3 region has the DNA TGTGCCAGCAGCGTAACTAGCGGGAGTAGGAATGAGCAGTTCTTC.